A selection of T cell receptor beta chains follows, all from one sample in a study of cytomegalovirus exposure and HLA in healthy donors. Method: immunoSEQ multiplex PCR; TCRdb's copy keeps in-frame clones and lacks some. The sample yields about 100,000 clones, roughly 70% seen once. Input material: PBMCs. The receptors come from a woman aged 18-29 years in good health and CMV-seropositive. Both conserved end residues are part of each CDR3. The D gene is left open where the match is weak. Not all rows give a size; the values are once, few, many and, for expanded clones, a class.

V: TRBV2
J: TRBJ2-7
D: TRBD2
size: NA
length: 15
DNA: TGTGCCAGCAGGCGGACTAGCGGGAGGTCCTACGAGCAGTACTTC
CDR3: CASRRTSGRSYEQYF

V: TRBV4-1
J: TRBJ2-1
D: NA
size: NA
length: 16
DNA: TGCGCCAGCAGCCAAGAGGGAACTAGTGGGAGCAATGAGCAGTTCTTC
CDR3: CASSQEGTSGSNEQFF

V: TRBV4-2
J: TRBJ2-2
D: NA
size: few
length: 13
DNA: TGTGCCAGCAGCCAAGAGGCCACCGGGGAGCTGTTTTTT
CDR3: CASSQEATGELFF

V: TRBV7-3
J: TRBJ2-6
D: NA
size: NA
length: 15
DNA: TGTGCCAGCAGCTTCGGCGGGATTGGGGCCAACGTCCTGACTTTC
CDR3: CASSFGGIGANVLTF

V: TRBV10-3
J: TRBJ2-1
D: NA
size: NA
length: 11
DNA: TGTGCCATCATGGCAGACTCCAAGCAGTTCTTC
CDR3: CAIMADSKQFF

V: TRBV19
J: TRBJ1-2
D: NA
size: NA
length: 12
DNA: TGTGCCAGTAGTACCCTCGGGAGGTCCTACACCTTC
CDR3: CASSTLGRSYTF

V: TRBV29-1
J: TRBJ2-1
D: TRBD2
size: NA
length: 14
DNA: TGCAGCGGCGATACTAGCGGGGCCTACAATGAGCAGTTCTTC
CDR3: CSGDTSGAYNEQFF

V: TRBV7-2
J: TRBJ1-2
D: NA
size: NA
length: 13
DNA: TGTGCCAGCAGCTGGGCAGGGGACTATGGCTACACCTTC
CDR3: CASSWAGDYGYTF

V: TRBV2
J: TRBJ2-7
D: NA
size: NA
length: 14
DNA: TGTGCCAGCAGTGAAGAGGGCGGGGAGTACGAGCAGTACTTC
CDR3: CASSEEGGEYEQYF

V: TRBV6-5
J: TRBJ2-7
D: NA
size: NA
length: 13
DNA: TGTGCCAGTCTAGGAGGGGGCACCTACGAGCAGTACTTC
CDR3: CASLGGGTYEQYF

V: TRBV19
J: TRBJ2-7
D: TRBD2
size: NA
length: 16
DNA: TGTGCCAGTAGTATAGCGGCTAGCGGGAGGGCCTACGAGCAGTACTTC
CDR3: CASSIAASGRAYEQYF

V: TRBV10-3
J: TRBJ2-1
D: TRBD2
size: NA
length: 15
DNA: TGTGCCACCAGACTAGCGGGAGGGCCTCTCAATGAGCAGTTCTTC
CDR3: CATRLAGGPLNEQFF

V: TRBV28
J: TRBJ1-5
D: TRBD1
size: few
length: 15
DNA: TGTGCCAGCAGTTTAGGGACAGGGAGCAATCAGCCCCAGCATTTT
CDR3: CASSLGTGSNQPQHF

V: TRBV9
J: TRBJ2-1
D: TRBD2
size: NA
length: 16
DNA: TGTGCCAGCAGCGTAGGAGGGAGGGAGTTCTACAATGAGCAGTTCTTC
CDR3: CASSVGGREFYNEQFF

V: TRBV29-1
J: TRBJ2-7
D: NA
size: NA
length: 12
DNA: TGCAGCGTTGCCGGCAGGGCCTACGAGCAGTACTTC
CDR3: CSVAGRAYEQYF

V: TRBV28
J: TRBJ2-7
D: TRBD2
size: NA
length: 15
DNA: TGTGCCAGCAGTTTCGCGGCGGGGGTTTGGGCTGGGCAGTACTTC
CDR3: CASSFAAGVWAGQYF

V: TRBV11-2
J: TRBJ2-7
D: NA
size: NA
length: 16
DNA: TGTGCCAGCACCCAGGATGGGGGCGGGTTCTCCTACGAGCAGTACTTC
CDR3: CASTQDGGGFSYEQYF

V: TRBV6-1
J: TRBJ1-4
D: NA
size: few
length: 11
DNA: TGTGCCAGCTTATTTCCGGGTAAACTGTTTTTT
CDR3: CASLFPGKLFF

V: TRBV4-3
J: TRBJ1-4
D: NA
size: NA
length: 15
DNA: TGCGCCAGCAGCCACCCCGGGACAACCCATGAAAAACTGTTTTTT
CDR3: CASSHPGTTHEKLFF

V: TRBV5-4
J: TRBJ1-2
D: NA
size: NA
length: 14
DNA: TGTGCCAGCAGCTTGATGCGGGGGGACTATGGCTACACCTTC
CDR3: CASSLMRGDYGYTF

V: TRBV9
J: TRBJ2-7
D: TRBD2
size: NA
length: 15
DNA: TGTGCCAGCAGCGTAGGGACTAGCGGGAGCCGAGAGCAGTACTTC
CDR3: CASSVGTSGSREQYF

V: TRBV10-3
J: TRBJ2-2
D: TRBD2
size: NA
length: 18
DNA: TGTGCCATCGGGGGGACTAGCGGGCTCCCCGCGAACACCGGGGAGCTGTTTTTT
CDR3: CAIGGTSGLPANTGELFF

V: TRBV10-3
J: TRBJ2-1
D: TRBD2
size: NA
length: 19
DNA: TGTGCCATCAGTGAGGGGACTAGCGGGAGGGCCACTGGATACAATGAGCAGTTCTTC
CDR3: CAISEGTSGRATGYNEQFF

V: TRBV19
J: TRBJ2-5
D: NA
size: once
length: 12
DNA: TGTGCCAGTGGGCAGACCCAAGAGACCCAGTACTTC
CDR3: CASGQTQETQYF

V: TRBV30
J: TRBJ2-7
D: NA
size: NA
length: 14
DNA: TGTGCCTGGAGTAGTCTAGCAGGACCCTACGAGCAGTACTTC
CDR3: CAWSSLAGPYEQYF

V: TRBV27
J: TRBJ2-2
D: NA
size: once
length: 17
DNA: TGTGCCAGCAGTTTAGAAGGCGGCCTCACGAACACCGGGGAGCTGTTTTTT
CDR3: CASSLEGGLTNTGELFF

V: TRBV7-9
J: TRBJ2-7
D: TRBD2
size: NA
length: 14
DNA: TGTGCCAGCAGCCGTCTGATGTTAGCGGGTGAGCAGTACTTC
CDR3: CASSRLMLAGEQYF

V: TRBV7-2
J: TRBJ2-1
D: TRBD2
size: few
length: 16
DNA: TGTGCCAGCAGCTTAGCGAGACTAGCCTCCTACAATGAGCAGTTCTTC
CDR3: CASSLARLASYNEQFF

V: TRBV7-9
J: TRBJ1-1
D: NA
size: NA
length: 14
DNA: TGTGCCAGCGGCTCGCGGGCCGGGAACACTGAAGCTTTCTTT
CDR3: CASGSRAGNTEAFF

V: TRBV7-6
J: TRBJ1-4
D: TRBD1
size: NA
length: 12
DNA: TGTGCCAGCAGCTGCCCGACAGGGGCGGGTTTTTTT
CDR3: CASSCPTGAGFF

V: TRBV5-1
J: TRBJ2-1
D: TRBD2
size: NA
length: 15
DNA: TGCGCCAGCAGACCACTAGCGGGAGGGAACAATGAGCAGTTCTTC
CDR3: CASRPLAGGNNEQFF

V: TRBV28
J: TRBJ1-1
D: NA
size: NA
length: 13
DNA: TGTGCCAGCAGCCTAGTGTGGGACACTGAAGCTTTCTTT
CDR3: CASSLVWDTEAFF

V: TRBV27
J: TRBJ2-1
D: NA
size: NA
length: 14
DNA: TGTGCCAGCAGTTTATCGCTGGCCCACAATGAGCAGTTCTTC
CDR3: CASSLSLAHNEQFF

V: TRBV29-1
J: TRBJ2-7
D: NA
size: NA
length: 13
DNA: TGCAGCGTTGACGGGGTAGGGTCGGACGAGCAGTACTTC
CDR3: CSVDGVGSDEQYF

V: TRBV6-5
J: TRBJ1-1
D: TRBD1
size: NA
length: 15
DNA: TGTGCCAGCAGTGGCAGACAGGGAGCGGGCACTGAAGCTTTCTTT
CDR3: CASSGRQGAGTEAFF

V: TRBV13
J: TRBJ2-5
D: NA
size: NA
length: 13
DNA: TGTGCCAGCAGCTTAAGGAACGGGGAGACCCAGTACTTC
CDR3: CASSLRNGETQYF

V: TRBV6-1
J: TRBJ2-5
D: NA
size: once
length: 14
DNA: TGTGCCAGCAGTAACTCAGGGGAGGGCGAGACCCAGTACTTC
CDR3: CASSNSGEGETQYF

V: TRBV5-6
J: TRBJ1-4
D: TRBD1
size: NA
length: 13
DNA: TGTGCCAGCAGCGGACAGGGAACGGAAAAACTGTTTTTT
CDR3: CASSGQGTEKLFF

V: TRBV29-1
J: TRBJ1-2
D: TRBD1
size: few
length: 14
DNA: TGCAGCGTTGTAGACCGGACAGGGGTTTTTGGCTACACCTTC
CDR3: CSVVDRTGVFGYTF

V: TRBV6-7
J: TRBJ1-3
D: NA
size: NA
length: 16
DNA: TGTGCCAGCAGTTACTCGATCTGGGGGACAAGAAACACCATATATTTT
CDR3: CASSYSIWGTRNTIYF

V: TRBV2
J: TRBJ1-3
D: NA
size: NA
length: 15
DNA: TGTGCCAGCAAATCACAGGCGACCCCTGGAAACACCATATATTTT
CDR3: CASKSQATPGNTIYF

V: TRBV7-2
J: TRBJ1-5
D: NA
size: NA
length: 16
DNA: TGTGCCAGCAGCTCACGCCCCGGGGATCCGAATCAGCCCCAGCATTTT
CDR3: CASSSRPGDPNQPQHF

V: TRBV14
J: TRBJ1-1
D: NA
size: few
length: 13
DNA: TGTGCCAGCAGGAATCGGAGGTCCGCTGAAGCTTTCTTT
CDR3: CASRNRRSAEAFF

V: TRBV12-5
J: TRBJ2-1
D: TRBD2
size: NA
length: 16
DNA: TGTGCTAGTGGTTTCCTAGCGGGAGGCCCCATAGATGAGCAGTTCTTC
CDR3: CASGFLAGGPIDEQFF

V: TRBV28
J: TRBJ2-7
D: TRBD2
size: NA
length: 14
DNA: TGTGCCAGCAGTTTAGTAGCGGGATCCTACGAGCAGTACTTC
CDR3: CASSLVAGSYEQYF

V: TRBV6-4
J: TRBJ2-7
D: NA
size: NA
length: 14
DNA: TGTGCCATCCCTACAGGGTTAAGCTCCTACGAGCAGTACTTC
CDR3: CAIPTGLSSYEQYF

V: TRBV27
J: TRBJ2-2
D: TRBD2
size: NA
length: 17
DNA: TGTGCCAGCAGTGATCAGTGGACTAGCGGAAACACCGGGGAGCTGTTTTTT
CDR3: CASSDQWTSGNTGELFF

V: TRBV27
J: TRBJ2-7
D: NA
size: NA
length: 15
DNA: TGTGCCAGCAGTTTATCTTGGCAGGGGTTACGAGAGCAGTACTTC
CDR3: CASSLSWQGLREQYF

V: TRBV30
J: TRBJ1-4
D: NA
size: NA
length: 14
DNA: TGTGCCTGGAGTGGACAGGTGTACCCTGAAAAACTGTTTTTT
CDR3: CAWSGQVYPEKLFF